A single TCR beta chain is shown here with its context. The antigen is not known. This table comes from immunoSEQ multiplex PCR, and its TCRdb copy is limited to in-frame clones, with some not included. The data show some 320,000 clones, around 90% seen once. Germline values: CDR1 SGHRS, CDR2 YFSETQ. The V end was cut by 8 bases, the J end by 0 bases, with 24 bases between. This CDR3 comprises 17 residues. These data are taken from a study of cytomegalovirus exposure and HLA in healthy donors. Study details: A later analysis reported the same platform for the 110 or so validation repertoires and the roughly 700 first-cohort repertoires.

Study results and caveats: The investigators catalogued 150 or so TCR beta chains as cytomegalovirus-associated.

The receptor was isolated from a woman in her 30s in good health and CMV-seropositive. The specimen sequenced was PBMCs. This rearrangement joins TRBV5-1 to TRBJ2-7; no reliable D call. CDR3 region: CASKDSWDKPSSYEQYF. The DNA for the CDR3 is TGCGCCAGTAAAGATAGTTGGGATAAACCCAGCTCCTACGAGCAGTACTTC. Supplemented by reference TRBV5-1 and TRBJ2-7, the full variable domain reads KAGVTQTPRYLIKTRGQQVTLSCSPISGHRSVSWYQQTPGQGLQFLFEYFSETQRNKGNFPGRFSGRQFSNSRSEMNVSTLELGDSALYLCASKDSWDKPSSYEQYFGPGTRLTVT.